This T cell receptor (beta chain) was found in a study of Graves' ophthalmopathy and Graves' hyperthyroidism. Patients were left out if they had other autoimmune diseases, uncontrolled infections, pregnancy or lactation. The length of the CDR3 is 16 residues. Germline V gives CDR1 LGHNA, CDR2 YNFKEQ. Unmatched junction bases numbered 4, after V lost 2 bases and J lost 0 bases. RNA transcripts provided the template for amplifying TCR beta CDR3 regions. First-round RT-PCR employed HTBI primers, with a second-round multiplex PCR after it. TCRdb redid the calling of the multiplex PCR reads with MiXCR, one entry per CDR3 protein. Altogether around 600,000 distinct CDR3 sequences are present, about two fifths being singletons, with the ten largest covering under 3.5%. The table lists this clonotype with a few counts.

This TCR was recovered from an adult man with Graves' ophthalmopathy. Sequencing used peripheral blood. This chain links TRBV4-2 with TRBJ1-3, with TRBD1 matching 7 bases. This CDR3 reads CASSQLGQVSGNTIYF. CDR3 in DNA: TGTGCCAGCAGCCAACTAGGACAGGTCTCTGGAAACACCATATATTTT.